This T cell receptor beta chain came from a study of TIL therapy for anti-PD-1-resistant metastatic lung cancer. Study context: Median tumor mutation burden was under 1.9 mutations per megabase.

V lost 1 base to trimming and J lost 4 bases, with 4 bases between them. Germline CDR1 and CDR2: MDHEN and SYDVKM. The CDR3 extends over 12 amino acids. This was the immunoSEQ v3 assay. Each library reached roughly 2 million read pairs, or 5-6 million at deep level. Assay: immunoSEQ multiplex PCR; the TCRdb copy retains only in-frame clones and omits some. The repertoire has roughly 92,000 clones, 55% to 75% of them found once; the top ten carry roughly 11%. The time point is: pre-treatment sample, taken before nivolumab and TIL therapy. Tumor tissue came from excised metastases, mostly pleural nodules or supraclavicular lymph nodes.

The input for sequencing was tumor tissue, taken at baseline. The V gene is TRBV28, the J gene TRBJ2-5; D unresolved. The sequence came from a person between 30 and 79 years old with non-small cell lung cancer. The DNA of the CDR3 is TGTGCCAGCAGTTTATACGGAGAGACCCAGTACTTC. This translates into CASSLYGETQYF.